Following are 26 T cell receptor beta chains from one sample sequenced in a study of regulatory T cells in long-lasting Graves disease. Time point of the sample: newly diagnosed GD, antithyroid drugs for less than 3 months. The TCR library was made from RNA that had been extracted from PBMCs in TRIzol. HTBI primers from iRepertoire and Arm-PCR of CDR3 regions yielded the TCR beta libraries. TCRdb recomputed calls from the multiplex PCR reads with MiXCR, one row per CDR3 protein. The sample includes 500,000 or so distinct CDR3 sequences, around 15% seen only once; the top ten take roughly an eighth. These data were also reused for a study on T cells in Graves' hyperthyroidism and ophthalmopathy.

This sample comprised peripheral blood mononuclear cells (PBMCs), obtained at new diagnosis, from a patient treated with antithyroid drugs. These receptor sequences come from a middle-aged man with Graves disease.

The CDR3 DNA follows: TGCGCCAGCAGCCATGCCGGGAGGCGGTACCAAGAGACCCAGTACTTC. Translated, it gives CASSHAGRRYQETQYF. The rearrangement joins TRBV4-1 to TRBJ2-5; TRBD2 aligns across 7 bases. CDR3 size: 16 residues. V shed 3 bases, J shed 0 bases, and the junction held 7 bases outside the gene matches. Germline V gene sequence: CDR1 MGHRA, CDR2 YSYEKL.

This clonotype turned up a few times. The genes are TRBV28 and TRBJ2-1; 8 bases agree with TRBD2. This CDR3 is built from 15 residues. The germline V gene has CDR1 MDHEN and CDR2 SYDVKM. Germline trimming cut 4 bases from V and 8 bases from J; bases unmatched to any gene: 10. CDR3 bases: TGTGCCAGCAGTTCCCCGGGACTAGTTCGCTATGAGCAGTTCTTC. This gives the protein CASSSPGLVRYEQFF. Together with reference TRBV28 and TRBJ2-1, the CDR3 gives the full variable domain: DVKVTQSSRYLVKRTGEKVFLECVQDMDHENMFWYRQDPGLGLRLIYFSYDVKMKEKGDIPEGYSVSREKKERFSLILESASTNQTSMYLCASSSPGLVRYEQFFGPGTRLTVL.

A few counts support this clonotype. The CDR3 is CASSPGISRSDYGYTF. DNA for the CDR3: TGTGCCAGCAGCCCCGGAATCTCAAGGAGCGACTATGGCTACACCTTC. This chain uses TRBV14 with TRBJ1-2; D gene uncertain. CDR1 and CDR2 (germline): SGHDN, FVKESK. The CDR3 extends over 16 amino acids. V gave up 4 bases and J gave up 3 bases, with 18 bases separating them.

The table lists this clonotype with many counts. The rearrangement links TRBV7-9 to TRBJ2-3; D not certain. This CDR3 comprises 18 residues. The V end lost 4 bases, the J end lost 0 bases, and 20 bases lay between the germline ends. The germline gives CDR1 SEHNR, CDR2 FQNEAQ (reference sequence). The CDR3 loop reads CASSSRFIVGISTDTQYF. Here the CDR3 DNA reads TGTGCCAGCAGCTCCCGGTTCATTGTGGGGATAAGCACAGATACGCAGTATTTT.

The chain combines TRBV10-2 with TRBJ2-5; D is uncertain. CDR3 size: 11 residues. V lost 8 bases and J 0 bases, leaving 4 bases between the germline ends. In germline, CDR1 is WSHSY, CDR2 SAAADI. CDR3 residues: CASGDQETQYF. DNA for the CDR3: TGCGCCAGCGGGGACCAAGAGACCCAGTACTTC.

The chain has TRBV7-3 and TRBJ2-5; D may be TRBD1 or TRBD2 (6 bases each). Germline loops: CDR1 SGHTA, CDR2 FQGTGA. The V gene lost 3 bases and the J gene lost 5 bases, with 16 bases spanning the gap. The CDR3 sequence is 15 residues long. The CDR3 DNA reads as TGTGCCAGCAGCTTTTGGGGGGCTGCGGGGGAGACCCAGTACTTC. Its translation: CASSFWGAAGETQYF.

The sample holds many counts of this clonotype. This chain uses TRBV3-1 with TRBJ1-5, with D perhaps matching TRBD1 (5 bases). Trimming shortened V by 6 bases and J by 7 bases, and 22 bases separated the two germline ends. This CDR3 comprises 16 residues. CDR1 LGHDT and CDR2 YNNKEL come from the germline V gene (reference sequence). This CDR3 is CASSLREREGTQPQHF. CDR3 nucleotide sequence: TGTGCCAGCAGTCTCCGTGAGAGGGAGGGGACCCAGCCCCAGCATTTT.

This clonotype appeared many times. The chain combines TRBV18 with TRBJ2-1; 7 bases fit TRBD2. The CDR3 has 18 amino acids. Trimming at V came to 6 bases and at J to 0 bases, leaving 14 bases not matched to a gene. Germline V gene lookup returns CDR1 KGHSH and CDR2 LQKENI. The CDR3 DNA follows: TGTGCCAGCTCCCCGCGGGGACGGCGCGGGAGCTCCTACAATGAGCAGTTCTTC. Protein product: CASSPRGRRGSSYNEQFF.

This clonotype was observed at least ten times. The chain couples TRBV29-1 to TRBJ2-7, with 8 bases matching TRBD1. J lost 6 bases, V lost 8 bases, and 6 bases had no gene match. The germline CDR1 and CDR2 sequences are SQVTM and ANQGSEA. The CDR3 has 11 residues. The CDR3 sequence: CSTNRGSEQYF. The CDR3 DNA follows: TGCAGCACAAACAGGGGGAGCGAGCAGTACTTC.

The chain employs TRBV6-1 and TRBJ2-7; 14 nucleotides agree with TRBD2. The CDR3 has 16 residues. Germline V gives CDR1 MNHNS, CDR2 SASEGT. The V segment lost 6 bases and the J segment 5 bases; nucleotides outside the gene matches: 9. CDR3 in amino acids: CASSPTWTSGRHEQYF. The CDR3 region has the DNA TGTGCCAGCAGCCCTACCTGGACTAGCGGGAGGCACGAGCAGTACTTC.

This clonotype has at least ten counts. V usage is TRBV28 and J usage is TRBJ2-1; 9 bases match TRBD2. Germline V lookup: CDR1 MDHEN, CDR2 SYDVKM. CDR3 size: 13 residues. Trimming took 8 bases from V and 6 from J; bases not matched to a gene: 5. CDR3 sequence reads: CASGIAGANEQFF. Here the CDR3 DNA reads TGTGCCAGCGGGATAGCGGGAGCCAATGAGCAGTTCTTC.

With respect to this clonotype: It may be a read error: a sequence one base away is much more abundant. This chain joins TRBV12-3 or TRBV12-4 and TRBJ2-7; D perhaps matches TRBD1 (5 bases). V gave up 8 bases and J gave up 7 bases, with 24 bases separating them. This CDR3 comprises 15 residues. In DNA form, the CDR3 reads TGTGCCAGCTATACTTTCCCAGGGCCTGACAATGAGCAGTACTTC. Translation: CASYTFPGPDNEQYF.

This clonotype showed up just a few times. The chain combines TRBV6-2 or TRBV6-3 with TRBJ1-3; D unclear. There are 16 residues in the CDR3. Germline CDR1 is MNHEY and CDR2 is SVGEGT. The V and J ends lost 2 bases and 0 bases respectively, with 11 bases between them. CDR3 in amino acids: CASSYSAGNSGNTIYF. In DNA, the CDR3 is TGTGCCAGCAGTTACAGCGCCGGGAACTCTGGAAACACCATATATTTT.

This clonotype was counted at least ten times. The gene calls are TRBV5-1 and TRBJ2-1; D gene ambiguous. The CDR3 has 15 residues. The germline V and J ends were trimmed by 0 bases and 5 bases, with 12 bases remaining between them. Germline CDR1 is SGHRS and CDR2 is YFSETQ. CDR3 protein: CASSLELWADNEQFF. The CDR3 region has the DNA TGCGCCAGCAGCTTGGAATTGTGGGCAGACAATGAGCAGTTCTTC.

This clonotype was seen many times. This chain links TRBV7-9 with TRBJ2-7; 9 bases are a match to TRBD2. The germline gives CDR1 SEHNR, CDR2 FQNEAQ (reference sequence). The V and J ends lost 6 bases and 4 bases, in that order; junction bases with no gene match: 7. The CDR3 is made up of 14 amino acids. The CDR3 bases are TGTGCCAGCAGTTGGACGGCGGGGGGGTACGAGCAGTACTTC. It encodes CASSWTAGGYEQYF.

Ten or more counts support this clonotype. This chain connects TRBV30 to TRBJ1-1, with unresolved D. The length of the CDR3 is 13 residues. V dropped 7 bases and J dropped 4 bases, with 16 bases sitting between them. Germline lookup yields CDR1 GTSNPN and CDR2 SVGIG (reference sequence). The CDR3 DNA is TGTGCCTCAGCCTCCTCCCCGGGCACTGAAGCTTTCTTT. It codes for CASASSPGTEAFF.

In the case of this clonotype: The CDR3 end shows no conserved phenylalanine or tryptophan, and so a read error is likely. The chain is built from TRBV10-3 and TRBJ2-1; TRBD1 matches 9 bases. The J segment lost 4 bases and the V segment lost 7 bases, leaving 5 bases of the junction unmatched. Germline assignment: CDR1 ENHRY and CDR2 SYGVKD. CDR3 length equals 14 residues. The CDR3 loop reads CAIIGTGSYNEQFL. CDR3 sequence (DNA): TGTGCCATCATCGGGACAGGGTCTTACAATGAGCAGTTCCTC.

This clonotype was observed at least ten times. The chain employs TRBV7-9 and TRBJ2-4; 8 bases fit TRBD1. This CDR3 is built from 18 residues. V was clipped by 2 bases and J by 1 base; unmatched bases: 10. Germline CDR1 SEHNR, CDR2 FQNEAQ (reference sequence). CDR3 residues: CASSLFNRRTGAKNIQYF. The CDR3 region has the DNA TGTGCCAGCAGCTTATTCAACCGCCGGACAGGGGCCAAAAACATTCAGTACTTC.

The table lists this clonotype with many counts. The V and J genes are TRBV2 and TRBJ2-3, with D perhaps TRBD2 (7 bases). Germline CDR1 reads SNHLY; CDR2 reads FYNNEI. Trimming pared 7 bases from V and 4 bases from J, leaving 15 bases between. The CDR3 has 14 residues. The CDR3 sequence is CASIGGRAPDTQYF. CDR3 DNA: TGTGCCAGCATAGGGGGGAGGGCCCCAGATACGCAGTATTTT.

The chain joins TRBV10-3 to TRBJ2-1; D gene uncertain. The CDR3 is made up of 13 amino acids. In germline, CDR1 is ENHRY, CDR2 SYGVKD. Between the trimmed V and J ends, which lost 3 bases and 6 bases, there was a span of 9 bases. DNA for the CDR3: TGTGCCATCAGTGACGGGTCCATCAATGAGCAGTTCTTC. Translation: CAISDGSINEQFF.

This rearrangement joins TRBV5-1 to TRBJ2-2; TRBD1 is a possible D gene (5 bases). The CDR3 runs 16 residues. Germline CDR1 SGHRS, CDR2 YFSETQ. V gave up 4 bases and J gave up 5 bases, with 18 bases separating them. DNA of the CDR3: TGCGCCAGCAGCCAAGGACACCGGGTAGGAACCGGGGAGCTGTTTTTT. Translating gives CASSQGHRVGTGELFF.

This clonotype was found a few times. The rearrangement joins TRBV13 to TRBJ2-1, with TRBD1 as a possible D gene (5 bases). Germline V gene lookup returns CDR1 PRHDT and CDR2 FYEKMQ (reference sequence). The V gene lost 2 bases and the J gene lost 3 bases, with 14 bases spanning the gap. The CDR3 contains 16 residues. The CDR3 coding sequence is TGTGCCAGCAGCTTATGGGGTGACAGTAGCTACAATGAGCAGTTCTTC. This codes for CASSLWGDSSYNEQFF.

About this clonotype itself: A much bigger clone sits one base away, suggesting this may be a read error. The chain joins TRBV7-9 to TRBJ1-5; tentatively, D is TRBD1 (5 bases). Germline V gives CDR1 SEHNR, CDR2 FQNEAQ (reference sequence). The ends were cut back, 2 bases at V and 7 bases at J, with 15 bases in the middle. There are 15 residues in the CDR3. The CDR3 protein is CASSLIGQGSQPQHF. CDR3 bases: TGTGCCAGCAGCTTAATCGGGCAGGGTAGCCAGCCCCAGCATTTT.

The table lists this clonotype with many counts. The chain employs TRBV28 and TRBJ1-1; TRBD1 matches 12 bases. Germline CDR1 MDHEN, CDR2 SYDVKM. After removal of 7 bases from V and 5 bases from J, the junction contained 8 bases not matched to a gene. There are 15 residues in the CDR3. As DNA, the CDR3 is TGTGCCAGCACCTCGGGACAGGGGGCGGGGACTGAAGCTTTCTTT. The encoded protein is CASTSGQGAGTEAFF. Full variable domain (outside the CDR3, taken from reference TRBV28 and TRBJ1-1): DVKVTQSSRYLVKRTGEKVFLECVQDMDHENMFWYRQDPGLGLRLIYFSYDVKMKEKGDIPEGYSVSREKKERFSLILESASTNQTSMYLCASTSGQGAGTEAFFGQGTRLTVV.

This clonotype has a handful of counts. The CDR3: CASSIGATEAFF. CDR3 DNA sequence: TGTGCCAGTAGTATAGGGGCGACTGAAGCTTTCTTT. This sequence joins TRBV19 and TRBJ1-1; D is unclear. This CDR3 region has 12 residues. Trimming left V 1 base short and J 5 bases short, with 5 bases between. Germline lookup yields CDR1 LNHDA and CDR2 SQIVND (reference sequence).

In regard to this clonotype: This may be a read error, as it is one base from a much larger clone. V is TRBV11-3 and J is TRBJ2-2; 7 bases agree with TRBD2. The CDR3 totals 16 residues. Germline CDR1 and CDR2: SGHNT and YENEEA. V lost 2 bases, J lost 6 bases, and 9 bases stayed unmatched. This CDR3 is CASSLMSSGASGELFF. The DNA of the CDR3 is TGTGCCAGCAGCTTAATGTCGAGCGGGGCCTCCGGGGAGCTGTTTTTT. Full variable domain (remainder filled in from reference TRBV11-3 and TRBJ2-2): EAGVVQSPRYKIIEKKQPVAFWCNPISGHNTLYWYLQNLGQGPELLIRYENEEAVDDSQLPKDRFSAERLKGVDSTLKIQPAELGDSAVYLCASSLMSSGASGELFFGEGSRLTVL.